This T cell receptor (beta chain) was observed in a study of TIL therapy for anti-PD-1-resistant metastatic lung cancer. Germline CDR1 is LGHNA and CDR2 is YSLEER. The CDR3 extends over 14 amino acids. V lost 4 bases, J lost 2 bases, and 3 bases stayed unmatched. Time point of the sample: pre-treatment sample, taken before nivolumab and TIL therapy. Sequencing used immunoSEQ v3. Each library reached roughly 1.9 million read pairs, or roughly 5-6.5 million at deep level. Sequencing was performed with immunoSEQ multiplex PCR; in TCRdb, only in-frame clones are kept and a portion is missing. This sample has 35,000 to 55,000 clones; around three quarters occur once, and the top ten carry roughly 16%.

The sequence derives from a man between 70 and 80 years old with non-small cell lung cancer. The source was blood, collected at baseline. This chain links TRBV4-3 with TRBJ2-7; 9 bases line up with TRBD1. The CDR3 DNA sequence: TGCGCCAGCAGCCCGGACAGGGGACCCTACGAGCAGTACTTC. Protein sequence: CASSPDRGPYEQYF.